The sequence of this TCR beta chain was determined in a study of blood T cells in healthy people across ages (dated by TCRdb to the mid-2010s). In terms of the full investigation: In model experiments, roughly one uniquely barcoded TCR beta cDNA molecule per two T cells was captured by template switching. Donors of different ages were randomly distributed across sequencing lanes to avoid experimental bias. Donors were grouped into four age groups: young (average roughly 15 years), middle-aged (39), aged (about 60) and long-lived (around 80). The study analyzed two additional independent replicas of 1 million unique cDNA reads from the same blood draw for two donors, one aged 18 to 30 and one aged 80 or older. To track age-related changes in TCR beta repertoire diversity, the study relied on deep sequencing normalized with unique cDNA molecular identifiers. Broader findings and caveats from the paper: Since profiling was done on bulk unsorted PBMCs, naive and antigen-experienced compartments could not be conclusively compared. As age increased, observed TCR beta diversity per million T cells dropped in a roughly linear way, and a significant reduction was already evident by age 40. Estimates of total diversity from one million sequenced T cells were regarded as lower bounds and underestimates. The percentage of naive T cells measured by flow cytometry correlated strongly with observed TCR beta diversity. Because the CMV infection status of the donors was unknown, age-related changes in expanded clonotypes may potentially have been confounded. The long-lived group showed more naive CD4+ T cells, fewer expanded clones and increased TCR diversity than the aged group, suggesting age selection.

Library generation was performed with 5' RACE. TCRdb records Illumina HiSeq 2500 as the sequencer. The second PCR ran for about 7 to 11 cycles and used a J-beta primer mix along with a sample-barcoded 5' primer. A unique molecular identifier was introduced onto each TCR beta cDNA molecule by a template-switch 5' adaptor carrying 12 random nucleotides. At least 3 million CDR3-containing paired-end reads were obtained from each sample. All of the RNA was converted into first-strand cDNA using the Mint cDNA synthesis kit, with a TRBC-specific oligonucleotide serving as the primer. After uracil-DNA glycosylase treatment, a first 18-cycle PCR used universal primers M1SS and BC2_uni_R on all cDNA. As for the authors' bioinformatics: Each sample was normalized by randomly selecting 1 million high-quality reads, each carrying a distinct molecular identifier. Reads sharing molecular identifiers were discarded rather than binned into consensus sequences. MiTCR, with a Q25 quality threshold and the strictest error-elimination algorithm, was used for CDR3 identification, clonotype clustering and error correction. Lower-bound total TCR beta diversity was estimated with a nonparametric unseen species model using Euler transformation. TCRdb trimmed the raw reads at Q25, called clones with MiXCR and kept productive beta chains. Each entry merges the rows of one CDR3 protein and shows their most common DNA and genes. Clone size and V and J calls follow TCRdb, not the original study. Across this sample there are hundreds of thousands of distinct CDR3 sequences, with around 45% seen only once. The ten biggest clones cover approximately 20% of the sample.

The 39 donors, aged about 6 to 95 years, were systemically healthy Caucasian individuals from Russia. Each donor gave 9 to 10 milliliters of peripheral blood, collected into EDTA-treated Vacutainer tubes. Ficoll-Paque density-gradient centrifugation was used to isolate PBMCs, with at least 6.5 million obtained per sample. Total RNA, at least 5 micrograms per sample, was extracted from PBMCs with Trizol reagent. The percentages of naive CD45RAhigh/CD27high T cells were determined by flow cytometry on a PBMC aliquot from every donor. For CDR1 and CDR2, the germline V gene lists MDHEN and SYDVKM. Including cysteine and phenylalanine, the CDR3 has 14 amino acids. Only CDR3 DNA remains: 42 bases, in frame from the first base. Here V drops 5 bases and J drops 6 bases, and the junction holds 8 bases not matched to any gene. As to this clonotype: This receptor's antigen is unknown. Base qualities are not recorded, but no much larger clone differs from it by a single base.

The specimen sequenced was blood. The sequence is built from TRBV28 and TRBJ2-7, with 9 junctional bases fitting TRBD1. The sequence was collected from a man between 60 and 70 years old in good health. The sequenced DNA: TGTGCCAGCAGTCCCTCGGACAGGGGTGGCGAGCAGTACTTC. It translates as CASSPSDRGGEQYF.